These 15 T cell receptor beta chains share one sample of origin, sequenced in a study of human T cells and chemical hapten exposure. The time point here: pre-sensitization, week 0. Treatment here: therapeutic diphenylcyclopropenone sensitization with weekly scalp DPC. TCRdb reprocessed the RACE reads via MiXCR and lists one record per CDR3 protein. The data contain 89,000 or so distinct CDR3 sequences, about 9% of them singletons. Sample: whole blood, taken in connection with sensitization to the hapten diphenylcyclopropenone (DPC). The origin of the receptors is a man in his forties or fifties with alopecia areata. Some clones in this sample may be carry-over from other donors' samples.

The table lists this clonotype with many counts. CDR3 in DNA: TGCAGCGTCGCCGGGACTACCCACTCCTACAATGAGCAGTTCTTC. Translating it yields CSVAGTTHSYNEQFF. The chain joins TRBV29-1 to TRBJ2-1; 7 bases fit TRBD2. Germline CDR1 is SQVTM and CDR2 is ANQGSEA. V lost 6 bases, J lost 0 bases, and 8 bases stayed unmatched. The CDR3 sequence is 15 residues long.

This clonotype has a single count. The CDR3 DNA reads TGTGCCACCCAGGGGGCAGGCGCAGATACGCAGTATTTT. Protein sequence: CATQGAGADTQYF. This rearrangement joins TRBV24-1 to TRBJ2-3; the match to TRBD1 covers 8 bases. The CDR3 contains 13 residues. Germline V lookup: CDR1 KGHDR, CDR2 SFDVKD. The J segment lost 4 bases and the V segment lost 9 bases, leaving 5 bases of the junction unmatched.

V usage is TRBV4-3 and J usage is TRBJ2-7; D is possibly TRBD1 (6 bases). The germline CDR1 and CDR2 sequences are LGHNA and YSLEER. V lost 3 bases to trimming and J lost 7 bases, with 16 bases between them. The CDR3 is 14 amino acids. For the CDR3, the DNA is TGCGCCAGCAGCCAGTCCTCAGGGGTTGGGGAGCAGTACTTC. Translation: CASSQSSGVGEQYF.

The J gene is TRBJ2-7, the V gene TRBV28, with a weak D call TRBD2 (6 bases). The CDR3 spans 15 residues. The germline V and J ends were trimmed by 8 bases and 2 bases, with 19 bases remaining between them. Germline-derived CDR1 and CDR2 are MDHEN and SYDVKM. The CDR3 DNA reads TGTGCCAGCCCGCGGGACGGGAGAGCAACCTACGAGCAGTACGTC. Its protein product is CASPRDGRATYEQYV.

The chain carries TRBV6-1 and TRBJ1-5, with no clear D. V lost 5 bases, J lost 3 bases, and 14 bases lay in between. Germline-derived CDR1 and CDR2 are MNHNS and SASEGT. This CDR3 contains 15 residues. The CDR3: CASSRHGEDNQPQHF. The CDR3 bases are TGTGCCAGCAGTCGACACGGAGAGGACAATCAGCCCCAGCATTTT.

A remark on this clonotype: At one of its ends the junction is not consistent with the germline gene, which may arise from a read error. V gene TRBV27 combines with J gene TRBJ1-2; 8 positions match TRBD1. CDR3 length: 15 amino acids. Germline V gives CDR1 MNHEY, CDR2 SMNVEV (reference sequence). The CDR3 DNA reads as TGTGCCAACAGTTTATCCCCGGGACAGGCCGCTGGCTACACCTTC. This sequence encodes CANSLSPGQAAGYTF.

The genes are TRBV19 and TRBJ2-1; TRBD2 matches at 8 bases. V lost 2 bases, J lost 7 bases, and 7 bases stayed unmatched. Germline assignment: CDR1 LNHDA and CDR2 SQIVND (reference sequence). The CDR3 totals 15 residues. CDR3 protein: CASSIWREVRNEQFF. In DNA, the CDR3 is TGTGCCAGTAGTATATGGCGGGAGGTCAGGAATGAGCAGTTCTTC.

The genes are TRBV9 and TRBJ2-5, with D unresolved. There are 14 residues in the CDR3. Germline V gene lookup returns CDR1 SGDLS and CDR2 YYNGEE. The germline V and J ends were trimmed by 0 bases and 5 bases, with 11 bases remaining between them. The CDR3 loop reads CASSVAPDGETQYF. The CDR3 region has the DNA TGTGCCAGCAGCGTAGCTCCGGATGGGGAGACCCAGTACTTC.

The chain is built from TRBV12-3 or TRBV12-4 and TRBJ2-6, with D perhaps matching TRBD1 (6 bases). The V end lost 7 bases, the J end lost 0 bases, and 13 bases lay between the germline ends. CDR3 size: 16 residues. CDR3 protein: CASTPRGGSGANVLTF. The CDR3 nucleotides read TGTGCCAGCACCCCCCGAGGGGGCTCTGGGGCCAACGTCCTGACTTTC.

This clonotype was seen at least ten times. The chain is built from TRBV20-1 and TRBJ2-1, with 7 bases fitting TRBD2. The V and J ends lost 2 bases and 5 bases, in that order; junction bases with no gene match: 3. Germline V CDR1 and CDR2: DFQATT, SNEGSKA (reference sequence). The CDR3 runs 13 residues. The CDR3 DNA reads as TGCAGTGCTAGACAGCGGGGTAACAATGAGCAGTTCTTC. The encoded protein is CSARQRGNNEQFF.

This clonotype has at least ten counts. The chain uses TRBV20-1 and TRBJ2-7; 11 bases agree with TRBD1. Germline V lookup: CDR1 DFQATT, CDR2 SNEGSKA (reference sequence). The CDR3 consists of 15 residues. V lost 5 bases, J lost 3 bases, and 9 bases stayed unmatched. The CDR3 sequence is CSAVNRDRGIYEQYF. The CDR3, as DNA: TGCAGTGCTGTTAACCGGGACAGGGGGATCTACGAGCAGTACTTC.

There are a few counts of this clonotype. The V and J genes are TRBV7-9 and TRBJ2-3; 8 nucleotides agree with TRBD2. CDR1 and CDR2 from the germline V gene are SEHNR and FQNEAQ (reference sequence). This CDR3 contains 17 residues. V gave up 2 bases and J gave up 0 bases; unmatched junction bases: 7. DNA of the CDR3: TGTGCCAGCAGCTTACCCGTGGCTAGCGGGAGCACAGATACGCAGTATTTT. Amino acid sequence: CASSLPVASGSTDTQYF. The whole variable domain, remainder taken from reference TRBV7-9 and TRBJ2-3, is DTGVSQNPRHKITKRGQNVTFRCDPISEHNRLYWYRQTLGQGPEFLTYFQNEAQLEKSRLLSDRFSAERPKGSFSTLEIQRTEQGDSAMYLCASSLPVASGSTDTQYFGPGTRLTVL.

In this sample, this clonotype turned up a few times. The V gene is TRBV20-1, the J gene TRBJ1-5, with TRBD1 identical over 8 bases. This CDR3 is built from 13 residues. J lost 0 bases, V lost 6 bases, and 1 base had no gene match. Germline V gives CDR1 DFQATT, CDR2 SNEGSKA (reference sequence). CDR3 protein: CSADRVSNQPQHF. CDR3 bases: TGCAGTGCGGACAGGGTTAGCAATCAGCCCCAGCATTTT.

The chain employs TRBV5-4 and TRBJ1-1; D is ambiguous. CDR1 SGHNT and CDR2 YYREEE come from the germline V gene (reference sequence). The CDR3 runs to 14 residues. Trimming stripped 0 bases from V and 4 bases from J, with 10 bases between. The CDR3 sequence is CASSLDLRSTEAFF. The CDR3 nucleotides are TGTGCCAGCAGCTTGGATCTGCGGAGCACTGAAGCTTTCTTT.

J is TRBJ1-6 and V is TRBV12-3 or TRBV12-4; D call uncertain. CDR3 length equals 13 residues. V was trimmed by 5 bases and J by 8 bases, leaving 10 bases between them. In DNA form, the CDR3 reads TGTGCCAGCAGTCCCTCCCGGGATTCACCCCTCCACTTT. It translates to CASSPSRDSPLHF.